This T cell receptor (beta chain) is from a study of cytomegalovirus exposure and HLA in healthy donors. 60 Vbeta and 13 Jbeta primers were used in PCR. Measured with immunoSEQ multiplex PCR; TCRdb has only the in-frame clones, and not every one. This sample has 100,000 to 120,000 clones; just under 80% occur once, and the top ten carry approximately 1.2%. Remarks on this clone: The target antigen is unknown.

The donors (healthy individuals) were bone marrow donors. Study-wide results and caveats: Upon later analysis, HLA-associated TCR beta chains proved more clonally expanded than other, equally common chains.

V was pared by 6 bases and J by 6 bases, with 4 bases of the junction left unmatched. Per the germline V gene, CDR1 is MNHNS and CDR2 is SASEGT. The CDR3 has 13 residues. This receptor was taken from a man aged 25-45 years in good health and CMV-seronegative. The sequenced sample consisted of PBMCs. The chain links TRBV6-1 to TRBJ2-2; 7 nucleotides match TRBD1. The CDR3 DNA reads TGTGCCAGCAGGCTACAGGGGTCCGGGGAGCTGTTTTTT. It codes for CASRLQGSGELFF.